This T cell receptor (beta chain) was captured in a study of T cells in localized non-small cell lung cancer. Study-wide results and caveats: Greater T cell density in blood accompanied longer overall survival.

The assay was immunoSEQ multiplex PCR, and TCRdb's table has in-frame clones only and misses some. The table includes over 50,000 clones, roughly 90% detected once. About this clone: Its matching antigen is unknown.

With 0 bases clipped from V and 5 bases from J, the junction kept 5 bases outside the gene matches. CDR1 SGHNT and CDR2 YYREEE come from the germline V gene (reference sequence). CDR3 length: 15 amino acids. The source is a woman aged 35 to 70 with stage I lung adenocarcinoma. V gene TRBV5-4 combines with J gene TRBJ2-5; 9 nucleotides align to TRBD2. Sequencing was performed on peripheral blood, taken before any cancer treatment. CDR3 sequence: CASSLVSGGRETQYF. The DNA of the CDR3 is TGTGCCAGCAGCTTGGTCAGCGGGGGGCGGGAGACCCAGTACTTC.